The clone carrying this T cell receptor beta chain was detected only once. Its antigen is unknown. Germline V gene sequence: CDR1 SNHLY, CDR2 FYNNEI. This CDR3 comprises 14 residues. Deletions cut 7 bases from V and 2 bases from J, with 15 bases between. Here immunoSEQ multiplex PCR was the method, and the copy in TCRdb shows in-frame clones only, minus some. The table records over 150,000 clones, less than 95% of them present only once. The record originates from a study of T cell responses to AZD1222 COVID-19 vaccine. The study, taken as a whole, reports: Repertoire collection took place solely once the T cell response had peaked.

The chain recombines TRBV2 with TRBJ2-7; either TRBD1 or TRBD2 may fit D (6 bases each). Sequenced material: peripheral blood, taken on day 0 of AZD1222 vaccination. This clonotype originated in an adult in good health. The CDR3 nucleotides read TGTGCCAGCATGGGGGGCAGGGAAGCCTACGAGCAGTACTTC. It specifies CASMGGREAYEQYF.